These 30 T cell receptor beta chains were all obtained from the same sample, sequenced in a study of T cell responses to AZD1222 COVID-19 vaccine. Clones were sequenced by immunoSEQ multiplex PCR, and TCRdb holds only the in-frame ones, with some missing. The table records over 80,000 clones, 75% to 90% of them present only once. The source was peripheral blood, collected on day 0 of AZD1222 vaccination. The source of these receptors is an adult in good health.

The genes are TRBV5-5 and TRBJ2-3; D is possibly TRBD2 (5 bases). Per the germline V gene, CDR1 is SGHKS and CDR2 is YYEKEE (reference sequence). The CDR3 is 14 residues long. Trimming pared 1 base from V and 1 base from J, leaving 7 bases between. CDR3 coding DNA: TGTGCCAGCAGCTTGCGGGGAGGCACAGATACGCAGTATTTT. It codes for CASSLRGGTDTQYF. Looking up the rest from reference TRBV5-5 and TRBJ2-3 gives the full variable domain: DAGVTQSPTHLIKTRGQQVTLRCSPISGHKSVSWYQQVLGQGPQFIFQYYEKEERGRGNFPDRFSARQFPNYSSELNVNALLLGDSALYLCASSLRGGTDTQYFGPGTRLTVL.

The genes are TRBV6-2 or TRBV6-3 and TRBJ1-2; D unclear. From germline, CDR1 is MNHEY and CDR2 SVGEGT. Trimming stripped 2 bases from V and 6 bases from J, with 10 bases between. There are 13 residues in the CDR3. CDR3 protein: CASSYVYQDGYTF. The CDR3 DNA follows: TGTGCCAGCAGTTACGTGTATCAGGATGGCTACACCTTC.

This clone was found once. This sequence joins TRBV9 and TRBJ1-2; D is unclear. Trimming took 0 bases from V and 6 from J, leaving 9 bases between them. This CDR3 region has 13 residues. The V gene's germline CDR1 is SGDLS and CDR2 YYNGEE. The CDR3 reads CASSVEGWDGYTF. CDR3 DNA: TGTGCCAGCAGCGTAGAGGGCTGGGATGGCTACACCTTC.

The CDR3 protein is CASSRPYTQYF. In DNA form, the CDR3 reads TGTGCCAGCAGTCGACCCTATACGCAGTATTTT. The rearrangement links TRBV28 to TRBJ2-3; D gene uncertain. This CDR3 region has 11 residues. Trimming took 5 bases from V and 7 from J, leaving 7 bases between them. Germline assignment: CDR1 MDHEN and CDR2 SYDVKM.

CDR3 amino acids: CASSLAGGAYEQYF. CDR3 in DNA: TGTGCCAGCAGTTTAGCAGGGGGCGCATACGAGCAGTACTTC. V is TRBV28 and J is TRBJ2-7, with 8 positions matching TRBD1. J was trimmed by 4 bases and V by 2 bases; bases with no gene match: 4. The germline V gene has CDR1 MDHEN and CDR2 SYDVKM. CDR3 length: 14 amino acids. The full variable domain, completed using reference TRBV28 and TRBJ2-7, is DVKVTQSSRYLVKRTGEKVFLECVQDMDHENMFWYRQDPGLGLRLIYFSYDVKMKEKGDIPEGYSVSREKKERFSLILESASTNQTSMYLCASSLAGGAYEQYFGPGTRLTVT.

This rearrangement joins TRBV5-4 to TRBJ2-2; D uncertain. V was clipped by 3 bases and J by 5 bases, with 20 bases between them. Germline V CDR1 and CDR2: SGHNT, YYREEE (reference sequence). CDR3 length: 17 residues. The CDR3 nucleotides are TGTGCCAGCAGCTACGGGTCGGCTCCAATCCCTACCGGGGAGCTGTTTTTT. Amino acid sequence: CASSYGSAPIPTGELFF. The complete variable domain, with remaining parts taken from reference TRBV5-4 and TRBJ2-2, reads ETGVTQSPTHLIKTRGQQVTLRCSSQSGHNTVSWYQQALGQGPQFIFQYYREEENGRGNFPPRFSGLQFPNYSSELNVNALELDDSALYLCASSYGSAPIPTGELFFGEGSRLTVL.

CDR3 in amino acids: CASIPRVGAYNEQFF. In DNA, the CDR3 is TGTGCCAGCATCCCGAGGGTGGGAGCCTACAATGAGCAGTTCTTC. This chain connects TRBV5-8 to TRBJ2-1; a possible D gene is TRBD2 (5 bases). Looked up from germline, CDR1 is SGHTS and CDR2 is YDEGEE. The CDR3 runs to 15 residues. V was shortened by 6 bases and J by 2 bases, with 15 bases between the two germline ends.

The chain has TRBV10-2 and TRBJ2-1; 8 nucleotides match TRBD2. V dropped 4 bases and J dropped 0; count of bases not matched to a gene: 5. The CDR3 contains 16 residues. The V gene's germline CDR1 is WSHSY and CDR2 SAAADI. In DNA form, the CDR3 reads TGCGCCAGCAGTGGGAGACTAGCGACCTCCTACAATGAGCAGTTCTTC. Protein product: CASSGRLATSYNEQFF.

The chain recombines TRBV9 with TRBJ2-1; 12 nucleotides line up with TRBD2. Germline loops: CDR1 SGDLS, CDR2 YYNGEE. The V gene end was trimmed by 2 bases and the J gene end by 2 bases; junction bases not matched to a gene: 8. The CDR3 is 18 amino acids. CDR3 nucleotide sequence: TGTGCCAGCAGCGTCCGGCTAGCGGGAGGGGTGCCCTACAATGAGCAGTTCTTC. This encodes CASSVRLAGGVPYNEQFF.

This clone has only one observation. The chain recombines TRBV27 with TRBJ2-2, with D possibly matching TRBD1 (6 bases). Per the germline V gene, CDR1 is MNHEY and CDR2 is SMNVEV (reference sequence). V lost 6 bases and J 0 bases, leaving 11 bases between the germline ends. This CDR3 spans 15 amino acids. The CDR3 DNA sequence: TGTGCCAGCAGATCACAGGGTCCGAACACCGGGGAGCTGTTTTTT. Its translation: CASRSQGPNTGELFF.

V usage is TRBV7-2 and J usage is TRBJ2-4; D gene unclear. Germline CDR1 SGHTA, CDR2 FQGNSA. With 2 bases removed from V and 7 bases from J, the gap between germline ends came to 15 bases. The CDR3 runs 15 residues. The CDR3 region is CASSLSALTGNIQYF. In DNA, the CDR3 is TGTGCCAGCAGCTTATCCGCCCTGACTGGGAACATTCAGTACTTC.

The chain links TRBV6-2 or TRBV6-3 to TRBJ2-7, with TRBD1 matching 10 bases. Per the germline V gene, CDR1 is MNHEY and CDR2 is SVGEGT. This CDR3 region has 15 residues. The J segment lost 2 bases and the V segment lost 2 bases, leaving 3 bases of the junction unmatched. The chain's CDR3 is CASSYGTGDPYEQYF. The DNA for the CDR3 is TGTGCCAGCAGTTACGGGACAGGGGATCCCTACGAGCAGTACTTC.

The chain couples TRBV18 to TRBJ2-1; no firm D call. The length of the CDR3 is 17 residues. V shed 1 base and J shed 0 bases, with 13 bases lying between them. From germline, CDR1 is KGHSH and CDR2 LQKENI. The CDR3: CASSPRRTQSSYNEQFF. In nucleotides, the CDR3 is TGTGCCAGCTCACCACGAAGAACCCAGAGCTCCTACAATGAGCAGTTCTTC.

The CDR3 sequence is CASSPRAGANTEAFF. CDR3 nucleotide sequence: TGCGCCAGCAGCCCGAGGGCAGGGGCTAACACTGAAGCTTTCTTT. V gene TRBV4-1 combines with J gene TRBJ1-1, with D perhaps TRBD1 (6 bases). Germline CDR1 is MGHRA and CDR2 is YSYEKL. The CDR3 is 15 residues long. Trimming took off 4 bases at V and 2 bases at J, with 14 bases between the two ends.

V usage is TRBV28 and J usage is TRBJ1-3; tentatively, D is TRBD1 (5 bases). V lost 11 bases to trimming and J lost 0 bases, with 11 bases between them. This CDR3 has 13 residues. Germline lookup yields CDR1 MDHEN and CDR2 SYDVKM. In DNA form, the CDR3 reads TGTGCCGCCAGGGCCCACTCTGGAAACACCATATATTTT. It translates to CAARAHSGNTIYF.

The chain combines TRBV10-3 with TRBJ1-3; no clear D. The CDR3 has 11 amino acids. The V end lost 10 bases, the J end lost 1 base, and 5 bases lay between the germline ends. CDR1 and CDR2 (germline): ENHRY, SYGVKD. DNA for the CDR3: TGTGCCACCTTGTCTGGAAACACCATATATTTT. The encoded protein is CATLSGNTIYF.

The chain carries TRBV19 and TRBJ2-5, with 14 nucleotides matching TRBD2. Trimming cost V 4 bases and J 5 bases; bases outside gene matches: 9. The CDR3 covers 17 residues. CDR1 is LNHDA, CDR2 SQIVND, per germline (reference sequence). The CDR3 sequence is CASSKGLAGVARETQYF. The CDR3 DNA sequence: TGTGCCAGTAGTAAGGGACTAGCGGGGGTAGCCAGGGAGACCCAGTACTTC.

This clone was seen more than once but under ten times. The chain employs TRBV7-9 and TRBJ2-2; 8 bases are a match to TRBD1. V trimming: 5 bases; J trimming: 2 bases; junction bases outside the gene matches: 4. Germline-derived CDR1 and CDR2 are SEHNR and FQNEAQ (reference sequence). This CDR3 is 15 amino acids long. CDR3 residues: CASSLGQGNTGELFF. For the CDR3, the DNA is TGTGCCAGCAGCCTAGGACAGGGTAACACCGGGGAGCTGTTTTTT.

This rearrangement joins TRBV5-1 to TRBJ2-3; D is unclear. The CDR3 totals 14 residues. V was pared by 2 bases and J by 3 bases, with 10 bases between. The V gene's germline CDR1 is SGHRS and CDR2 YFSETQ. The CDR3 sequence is CASSFSTGTDTQYF. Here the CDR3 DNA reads TGCGCCAGCAGCTTTTCGACCGGTACAGATACGCAGTATTTT. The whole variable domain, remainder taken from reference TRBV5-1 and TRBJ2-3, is KAGVTQTPRYLIKTRGQQVTLSCSPISGHRSVSWYQQTPGQGLQFLFEYFSETQRNKGNFPGRFSGRQFSNSRSEMNVSTLELGDSALYLCASSFSTGTDTQYFGPGTRLTVL.

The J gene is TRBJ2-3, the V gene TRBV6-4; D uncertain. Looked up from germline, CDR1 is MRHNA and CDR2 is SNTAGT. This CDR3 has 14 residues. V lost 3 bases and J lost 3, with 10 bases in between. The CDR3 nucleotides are TGTGCCAGCAGTGAATTACTGGGGACAGATACGCAGTATTTT. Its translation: CASSELLGTDTQYF.

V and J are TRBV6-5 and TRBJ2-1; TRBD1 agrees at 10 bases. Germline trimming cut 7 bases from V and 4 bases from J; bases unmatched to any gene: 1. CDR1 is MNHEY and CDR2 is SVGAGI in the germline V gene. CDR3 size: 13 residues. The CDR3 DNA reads TGTGCCAGCACGGACAGGGGGTACAATGAGCAGTTCTTC. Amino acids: CASTDRGYNEQFF.

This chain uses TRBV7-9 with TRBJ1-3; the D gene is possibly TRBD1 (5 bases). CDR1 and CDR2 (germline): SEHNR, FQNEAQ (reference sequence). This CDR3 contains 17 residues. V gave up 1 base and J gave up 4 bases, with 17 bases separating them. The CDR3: CASSLGRTGHPGNTIYF. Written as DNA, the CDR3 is TGTGCCAGCAGCTTAGGAAGGACGGGGCATCCGGGAAACACCATATATTTT.

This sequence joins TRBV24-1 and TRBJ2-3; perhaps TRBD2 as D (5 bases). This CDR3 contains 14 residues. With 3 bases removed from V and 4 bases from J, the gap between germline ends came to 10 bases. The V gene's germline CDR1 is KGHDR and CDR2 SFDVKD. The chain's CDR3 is CATSDGRRPDTQYF. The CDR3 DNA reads TGTGCCACCAGTGATGGTCGGAGGCCAGATACGCAGTATTTT.

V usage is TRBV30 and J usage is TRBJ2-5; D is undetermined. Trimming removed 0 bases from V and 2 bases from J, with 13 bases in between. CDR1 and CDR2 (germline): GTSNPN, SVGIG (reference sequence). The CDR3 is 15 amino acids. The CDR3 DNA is TGTGCCTGGAGTGTAGGTCCGGGCAGACAAGAGACCCAGTACTTC. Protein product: CAWSVGPGRQETQYF. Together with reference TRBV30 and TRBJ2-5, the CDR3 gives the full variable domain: SQTIHQWPATLVQPVGSPLSLECTVEGTSNPNLYWYRQAAGRGLQLLFYSVGIGQISSEVPQNLSASRPQDRQFILSSKKLLLSDSGFYLCAWSVGPGRQETQYFGPGTRLLVL.

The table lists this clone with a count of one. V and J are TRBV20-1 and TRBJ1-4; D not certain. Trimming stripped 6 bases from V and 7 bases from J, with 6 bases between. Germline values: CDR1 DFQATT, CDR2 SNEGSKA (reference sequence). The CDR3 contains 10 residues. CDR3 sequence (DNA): TGCAGTGCAGACGGTGAAAAACTGTTTTTT. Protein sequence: CSADGEKLFF.

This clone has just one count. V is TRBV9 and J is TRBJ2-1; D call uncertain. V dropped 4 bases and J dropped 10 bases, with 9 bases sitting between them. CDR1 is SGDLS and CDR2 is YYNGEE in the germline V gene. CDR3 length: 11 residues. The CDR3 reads CASSSTQEQFF. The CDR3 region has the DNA TGTGCCAGCAGCTCGACACAGGAGCAGTTCTTC. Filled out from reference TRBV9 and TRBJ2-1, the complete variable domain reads DSGVTQTPKHLITATGQRVTLRCSPRSGDLSVYWYQQSLDQGLQFLIQYYNGEERAKGNILERFSAQQFPDLHSELNLSSLELGDSALYFCASSSTQEQFFGPGTRLTVL.

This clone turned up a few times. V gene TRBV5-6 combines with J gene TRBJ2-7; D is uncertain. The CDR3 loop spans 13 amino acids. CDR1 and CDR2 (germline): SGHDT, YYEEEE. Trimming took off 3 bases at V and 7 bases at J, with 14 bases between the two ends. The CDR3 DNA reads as TGTGCCAGCAGCTATGACCCCCAAGGAGAGCAGTACTTC. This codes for CASSYDPQGEQYF.

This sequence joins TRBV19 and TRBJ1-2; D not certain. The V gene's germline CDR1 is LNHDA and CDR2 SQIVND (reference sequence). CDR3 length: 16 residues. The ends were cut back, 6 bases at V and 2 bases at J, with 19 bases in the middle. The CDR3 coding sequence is TGTGCCAGTAGCCAACTCAAGGGTGGCGTGAACTATGGCTACACCTTC. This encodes CASSQLKGGVNYGYTF.

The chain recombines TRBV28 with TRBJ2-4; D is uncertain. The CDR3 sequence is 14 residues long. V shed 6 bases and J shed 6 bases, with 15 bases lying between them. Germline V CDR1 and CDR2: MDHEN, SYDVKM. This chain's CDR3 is CASRAPVAGNIQYF. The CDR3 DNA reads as TGTGCCAGCAGGGCCCCCGTGGCCGGAAACATTCAGTACTTC.

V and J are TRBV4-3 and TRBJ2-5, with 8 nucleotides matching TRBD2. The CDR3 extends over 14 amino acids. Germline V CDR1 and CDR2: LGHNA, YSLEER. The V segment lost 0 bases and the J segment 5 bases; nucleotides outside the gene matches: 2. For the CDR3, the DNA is TGCGCCAGCAGCCAAGATCGGACTAGCGAGACCCAGTACTTC. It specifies CASSQDRTSETQYF.